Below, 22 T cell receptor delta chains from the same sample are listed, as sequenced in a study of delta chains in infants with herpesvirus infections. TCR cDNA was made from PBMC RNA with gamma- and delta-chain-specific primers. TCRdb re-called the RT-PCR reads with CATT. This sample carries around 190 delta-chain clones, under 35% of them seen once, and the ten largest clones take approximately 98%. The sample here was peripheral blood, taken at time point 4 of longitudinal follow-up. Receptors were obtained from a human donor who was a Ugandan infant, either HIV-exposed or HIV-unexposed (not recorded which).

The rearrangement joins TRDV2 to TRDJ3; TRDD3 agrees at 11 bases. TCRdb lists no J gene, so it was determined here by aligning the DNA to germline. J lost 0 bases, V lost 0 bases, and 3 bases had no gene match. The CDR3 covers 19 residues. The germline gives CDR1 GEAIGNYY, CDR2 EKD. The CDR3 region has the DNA TGTGCCTGTGACACCTGGGGGATACGGAGCTCCTGGGACACCCGACAGATGTTTTTC. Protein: CACDTWGIRSSWDTRQMFF.

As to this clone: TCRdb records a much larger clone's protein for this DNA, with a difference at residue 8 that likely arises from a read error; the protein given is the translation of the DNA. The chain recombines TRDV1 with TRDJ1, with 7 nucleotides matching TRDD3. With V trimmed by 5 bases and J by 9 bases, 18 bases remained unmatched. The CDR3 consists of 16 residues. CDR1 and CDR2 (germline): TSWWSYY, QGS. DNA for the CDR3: TGTGCTCTTGGGTCCCGGGGGTTCTGGGGGTCGGCCGAACTCATCTTT. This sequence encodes CALGSRGFWGSAELIF.

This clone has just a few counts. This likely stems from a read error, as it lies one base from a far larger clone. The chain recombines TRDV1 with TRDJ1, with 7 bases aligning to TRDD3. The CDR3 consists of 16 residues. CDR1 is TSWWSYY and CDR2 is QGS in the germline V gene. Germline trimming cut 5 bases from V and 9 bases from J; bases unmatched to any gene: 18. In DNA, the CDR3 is TGTGCTCTTGGGTCCCGGGGGGTCTGGGGGTTGGCCGAACTCATCTTT. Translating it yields CALGSRGVWGLAELIF.

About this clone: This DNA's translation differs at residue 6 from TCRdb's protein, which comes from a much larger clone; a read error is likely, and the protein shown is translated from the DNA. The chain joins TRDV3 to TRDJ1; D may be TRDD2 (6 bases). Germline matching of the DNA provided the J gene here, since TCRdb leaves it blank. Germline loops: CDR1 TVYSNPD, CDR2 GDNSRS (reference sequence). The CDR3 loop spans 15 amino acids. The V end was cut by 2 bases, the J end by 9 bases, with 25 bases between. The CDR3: CAFFPIHILNPQLIF. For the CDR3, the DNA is TGTGCCTTTTTTCCTATACACATCTTAAACCCCCAACTCATCTTT.

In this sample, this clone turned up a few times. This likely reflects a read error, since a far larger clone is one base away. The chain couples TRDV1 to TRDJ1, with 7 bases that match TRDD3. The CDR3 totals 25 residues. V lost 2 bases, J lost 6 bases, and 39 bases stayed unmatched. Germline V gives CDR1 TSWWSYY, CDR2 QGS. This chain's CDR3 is CALGEMGFWISYWGWGPLGTNKLIF. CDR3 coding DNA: TGTGCTCTTGGGGAAATGGGGTTTTGGATCTCTTACTGGGGATGGGGACCCCTCGGGACCAATAAACTCATCTTT.

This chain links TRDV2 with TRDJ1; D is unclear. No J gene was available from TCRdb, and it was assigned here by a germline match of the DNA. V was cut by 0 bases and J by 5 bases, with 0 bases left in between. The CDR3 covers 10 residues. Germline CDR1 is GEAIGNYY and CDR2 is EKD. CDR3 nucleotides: TGTGCCTGTGACACCGATAAACTCATCTTT. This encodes CACDTDKLIF.

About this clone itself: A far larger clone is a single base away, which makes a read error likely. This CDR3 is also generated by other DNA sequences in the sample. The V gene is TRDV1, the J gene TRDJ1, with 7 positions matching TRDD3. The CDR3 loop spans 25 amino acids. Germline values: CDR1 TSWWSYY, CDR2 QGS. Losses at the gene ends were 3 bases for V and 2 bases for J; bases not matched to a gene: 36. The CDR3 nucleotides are TGTGCTCTTGGGGAGATGGGGTTTTGGATCTCTTACTGGGGATGGGGACCCCTCGGGACCGATAAACTCATCTTT. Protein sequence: CALGEMGFWISYWGWGPLGTDKLIF.

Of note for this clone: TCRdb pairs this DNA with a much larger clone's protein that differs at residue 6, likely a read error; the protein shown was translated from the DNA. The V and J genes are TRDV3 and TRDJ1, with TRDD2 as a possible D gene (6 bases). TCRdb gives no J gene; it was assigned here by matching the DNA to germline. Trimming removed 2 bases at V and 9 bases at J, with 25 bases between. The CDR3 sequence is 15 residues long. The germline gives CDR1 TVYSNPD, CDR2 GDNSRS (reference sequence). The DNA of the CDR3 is TGTGCCTTTTTTCCTAGACACATCTTAAACCCCCAACTCATCTTT. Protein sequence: CAFFPRHILNPQLIF.

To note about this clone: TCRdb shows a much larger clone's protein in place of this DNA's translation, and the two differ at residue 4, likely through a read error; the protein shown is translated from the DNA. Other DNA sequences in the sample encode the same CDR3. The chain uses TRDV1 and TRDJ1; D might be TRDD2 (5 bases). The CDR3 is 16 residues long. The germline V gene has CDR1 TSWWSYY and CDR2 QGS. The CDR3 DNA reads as TGTGCTCTTCGGGAACTAGGGACCTACTGCACCGATAAACTCATCTTT. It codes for CALRELGTYCTDKLIF.

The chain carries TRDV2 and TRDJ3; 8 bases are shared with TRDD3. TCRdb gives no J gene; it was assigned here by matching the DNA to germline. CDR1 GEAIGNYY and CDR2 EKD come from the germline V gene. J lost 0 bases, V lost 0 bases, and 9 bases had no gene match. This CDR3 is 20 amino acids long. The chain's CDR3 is CACDTVRTGGLSWDTRQMFF. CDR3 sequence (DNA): TGTGCCTGTGACACCGTAAGAACTGGGGGGCTCTCCTGGGACACCCGACAGATGTTTTTC.

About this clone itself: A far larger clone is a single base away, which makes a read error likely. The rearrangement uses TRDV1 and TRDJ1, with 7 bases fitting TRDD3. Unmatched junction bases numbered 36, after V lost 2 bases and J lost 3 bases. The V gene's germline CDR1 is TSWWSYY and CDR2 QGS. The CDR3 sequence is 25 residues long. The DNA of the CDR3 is TGTGCTCTTGGGGAAATGGGGTTTTGGATCTCTTACTGGGGATGGGGACCCCTCGGGGCCGATAAACTCATCTTT. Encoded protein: CALGEMGFWISYWGWGPLGADKLIF.

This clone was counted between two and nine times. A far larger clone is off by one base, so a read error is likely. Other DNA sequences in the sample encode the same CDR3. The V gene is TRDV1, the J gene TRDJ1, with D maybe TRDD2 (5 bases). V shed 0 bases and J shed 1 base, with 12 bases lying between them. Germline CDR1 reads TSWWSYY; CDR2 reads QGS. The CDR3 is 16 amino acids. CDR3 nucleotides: TGTGCTCTTGGGGAACTAGGCACCTACTGCACCGATAAACTCATCTTT. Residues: CALGELGTYCTDKLIF.

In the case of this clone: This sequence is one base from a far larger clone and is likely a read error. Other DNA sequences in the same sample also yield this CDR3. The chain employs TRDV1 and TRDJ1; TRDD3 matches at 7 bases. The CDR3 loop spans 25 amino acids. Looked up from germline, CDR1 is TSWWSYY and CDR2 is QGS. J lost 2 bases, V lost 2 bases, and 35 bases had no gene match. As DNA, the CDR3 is TGTGCTCTTGGGGAAATGGGGTTTTGGATCTCTTACTGGGGATGGGGACCCCTTGGGACCGATAAACTCATCTTT. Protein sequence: CALGEMGFWISYWGWGPLGTDKLIF.

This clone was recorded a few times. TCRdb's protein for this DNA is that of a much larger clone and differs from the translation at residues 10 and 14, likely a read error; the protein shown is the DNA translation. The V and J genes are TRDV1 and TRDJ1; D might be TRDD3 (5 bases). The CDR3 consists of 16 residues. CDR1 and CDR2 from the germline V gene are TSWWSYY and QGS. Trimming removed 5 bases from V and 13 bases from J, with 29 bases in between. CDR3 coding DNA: TGTGCTCTTGGGTCCCGGGGGGTCTGGGTGTCGGCCGAACGCATCTTT. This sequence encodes CALGSRGVWVSAERIF.

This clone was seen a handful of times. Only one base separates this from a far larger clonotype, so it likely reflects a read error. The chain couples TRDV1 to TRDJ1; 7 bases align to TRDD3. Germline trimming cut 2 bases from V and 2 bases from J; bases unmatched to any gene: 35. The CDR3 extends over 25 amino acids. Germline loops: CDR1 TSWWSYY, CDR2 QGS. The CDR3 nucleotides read TGTGCTCTTGGGGAAATGGGGTTTTGGATCTCTTACTGGGGATGGGGACTCCTCGGGACCGATAAACTCATCTTT. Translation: CALGEMGFWISYWGWGLLGTDKLIF.

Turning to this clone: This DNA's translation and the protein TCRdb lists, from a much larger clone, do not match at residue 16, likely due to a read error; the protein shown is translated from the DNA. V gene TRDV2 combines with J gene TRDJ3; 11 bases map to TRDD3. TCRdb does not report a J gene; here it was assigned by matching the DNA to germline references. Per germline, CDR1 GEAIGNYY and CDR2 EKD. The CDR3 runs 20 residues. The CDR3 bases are TGTGCCTGTGACGTAGTGTGGGGGATACGGAGCTCCTGGGACACCGGACAGATGTTTTTC. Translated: CACDVVWGIRSSWDTGQMFF.

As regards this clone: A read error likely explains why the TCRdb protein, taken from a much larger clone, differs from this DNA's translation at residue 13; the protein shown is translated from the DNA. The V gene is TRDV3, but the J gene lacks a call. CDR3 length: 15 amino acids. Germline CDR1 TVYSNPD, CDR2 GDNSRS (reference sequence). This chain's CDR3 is CAFFPKHILNPQPIF. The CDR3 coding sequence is TGTGCCTTTTTTCCTAAACACATCTTAAACCCCCAACCCATCTTT.

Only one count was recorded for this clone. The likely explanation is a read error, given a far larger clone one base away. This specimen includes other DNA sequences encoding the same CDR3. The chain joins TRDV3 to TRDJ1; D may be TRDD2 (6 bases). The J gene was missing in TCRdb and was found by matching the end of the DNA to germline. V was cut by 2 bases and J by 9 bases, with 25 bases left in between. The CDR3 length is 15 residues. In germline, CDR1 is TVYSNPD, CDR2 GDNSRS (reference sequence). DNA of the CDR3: TGTGCCTTTTTTCCTAAGCACATCTTAAACCCCCAACTCATCTTT. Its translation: CAFFPKHILNPQLIF.

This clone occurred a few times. The CDR3 DNA follows: TGTGCTCTTGGGGAAATGGGGTTTTGGATCTCTTACTGGGGATGGGAACTCCTCGGGACCGATAAACTCATCTTT. Translating gives CALGEMGFWISYWGWELLGTDKLIF. The chain employs TRDV1 and TRDJ1, with 7 bases fitting TRDD3. The CDR3 is made up of 25 amino acids. The J segment lost 2 bases and the V segment lost 2 bases, leaving 35 bases of the junction unmatched. Germline V gives CDR1 TSWWSYY, CDR2 QGS.

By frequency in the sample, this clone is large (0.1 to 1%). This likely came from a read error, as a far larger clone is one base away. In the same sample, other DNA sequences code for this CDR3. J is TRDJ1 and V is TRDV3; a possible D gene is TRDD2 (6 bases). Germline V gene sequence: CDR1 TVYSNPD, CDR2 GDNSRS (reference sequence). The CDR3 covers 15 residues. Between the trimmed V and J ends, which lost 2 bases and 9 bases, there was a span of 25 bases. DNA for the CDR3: TGTGCCTTTTTTCCTAAACACATCTTAAACCCACAACTCATCTTT. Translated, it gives CAFFPKHILNPQLIF. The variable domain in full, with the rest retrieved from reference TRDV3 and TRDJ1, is CDKVTQSSPDQTVASGSEVVLLCTYDTVYSNPDLFWYRIRPDYSFQFVFYGDNSRSEGADFTQGRFSVKHILTQKAFHLVISPVRTEDSATYYCAFFPKHILNPQLIFGKGTRVTVEP.

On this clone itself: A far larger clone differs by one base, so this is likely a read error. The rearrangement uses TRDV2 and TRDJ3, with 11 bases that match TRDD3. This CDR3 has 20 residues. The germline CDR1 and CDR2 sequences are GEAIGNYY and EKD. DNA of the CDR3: TGTGCCTGTGACGTAGTGTGGGGGATACGGAGCTCCTGGGGCACCCGACAGATGTTTTTC. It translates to CACDVVWGIRSSWGTRQMFF.

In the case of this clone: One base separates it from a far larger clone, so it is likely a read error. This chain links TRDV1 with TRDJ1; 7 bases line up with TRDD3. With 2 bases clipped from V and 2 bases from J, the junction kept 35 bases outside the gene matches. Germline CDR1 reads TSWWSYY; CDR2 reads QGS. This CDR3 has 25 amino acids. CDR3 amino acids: CALGETGFWISYWGWGPLGTDKLIF. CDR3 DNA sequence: TGTGCTCTTGGGGAAACGGGGTTTTGGATCTCTTACTGGGGATGGGGACCCCTCGGGACCGATAAACTCATCTTT.